The next 27 T cell receptor beta chains were all read from a single sample in a study of T cells in tuberculosis. Generated by immunoSEQ multiplex PCR, the TCRdb table keeps only in-frame clones and is missing some. Of 85,000 to 90,000 clones listed, approximately 91% are singletons. Cells were sorted from thawed PBMC rested overnight and stained with GMM-loaded CD1B tetramer, viability dye and anti-CD3. The CD1B tetramers carried C32 glucose monomycolate purified from Rhodococcus equi. Sequences were obtained from CD1b-GMM tetramer-negative cells sorted from PBMCs. These receptors were collected from an adult woman with latent tuberculosis.

This clone was recorded only once. This chain joins TRBV19 and TRBJ1-1; 9 positions match TRBD1. J lost 1 base, V lost 9 bases, and 6 bases had no gene match. The CDR3 is made up of 14 amino acids. In germline, CDR1 is LNHDA, CDR2 SQIVND (reference sequence). CDR3 nucleotide sequence: TGTGCCAGCCACCGGGACAGGGAGAACACTGAAGCTTTCTTT. Its translation: CASHRDRENTEAFF.

J is TRBJ1-5 and V is TRBV2; TRBD1 matches at 9 bases. Trimming cost V 5 bases and J 6 bases; bases outside gene matches: 5. From germline, CDR1 is SNHLY and CDR2 FYNNEI. This CDR3 region has 14 residues. The CDR3 sequence is CASSTDRGGQPQHF. CDR3 DNA sequence: TGTGCCAGCAGTACCGACAGGGGGGGTCAGCCCCAGCATTTT.

This sequence joins TRBV4-3 and TRBJ2-3; D perhaps matches TRBD2 (5 bases). The CDR3 consists of 16 residues. Germline V gives CDR1 LGHNA, CDR2 YSLEER. Trimming left V 1 base short and J 0 bases short, with 11 bases between. The CDR3: CASSQGTAFSTDTQYF. The CDR3 region has the DNA TGCGCCAGCAGCCAAGGGACTGCGTTCAGCACAGATACGCAGTATTTT.

The chain uses TRBV29-1 and TRBJ1-1; 11 positions agree with TRBD1. The germline V gene encodes CDR1 SQVTM and CDR2 ANQGSEA. The V and J ends lost 7 bases and 4 bases, in that order; junction bases with no gene match: 5. This CDR3 is 13 amino acids long. Written as DNA, the CDR3 is TGCAGCGCTACGGACAGGGGGCTCACTGAAGCTTTCTTT. It yields the protein CSATDRGLTEAFF.

This chain joins TRBV6-5 and TRBJ2-7; 7 bases match TRBD1. The CDR3 totals 11 residues. Germline assignment: CDR1 MNHEY and CDR2 SVGAGI. CDR3 sequence: CGRTGCYEQYV. The CDR3 DNA reads TGTGGAAGGACAGGCTGCTACGAGCAGTACGTC.

The CDR3 coding sequence is TGTGCCAGCAGCCCAGGGAGGGTCGTCGGTGGGTGGGGCTACGAGCAGTACTTC. Translating it yields CASSPGRVVGGWGYEQYF. The gene calls are TRBV21-1 and TRBJ2-7; TRBD2 was called by the table and not checked on the DNA. TRBV21-1 is shown as a pseudogene. The length of the CDR3 is 18 residues.

V and J are TRBV29-1 and TRBJ1-1; D not resolved. Germline V gives CDR1 SQVTM, CDR2 ANQGSEA. The V gene lost 0 bases and the J gene lost 4 bases, with 12 bases spanning the gap. This CDR3 contains 14 residues. Written as DNA, the CDR3 is TGCAGCGTTGAAGATGACTCTCCGATCACTGAAGCTTTCTTT. As protein: CSVEDDSPITEAFF.

This chain connects TRBV7-9 to TRBJ2-1, with D perhaps matching TRBD1 (6 bases). Germline V gene data show CDR1 as SEHNR and CDR2 as FQNEAQ (reference sequence). Trimming took off 5 bases at V and 0 bases at J, with 14 bases between the two ends. This CDR3 comprises 16 residues. The CDR3 loop is CASSTWQGSSYNEQFF. The CDR3, as DNA: TGTGCCAGCAGCACCTGGCAGGGGAGCTCCTACAATGAGCAGTTCTTC. The full variable domain, its missing parts supplied by reference TRBV7-9 and TRBJ2-1, is DTGVSQNPRHKITKRGQNVTFRCDPISEHNRLYWYRQTLGQGPEFLTYFQNEAQLEKSRLLSDRFSAERPKGSFSTLEIQRTEQGDSAMYLCASSTWQGSSYNEQFFGPGTRLTVL.

V is TRBV7-6 and J is TRBJ2-6; TRBD1 aligns across 9 bases. CDR1 and CDR2 (germline): SGHVS, FNYEAQ. With V trimmed by 1 base and J by 0 bases, 7 bases remained unmatched. This CDR3 contains 19 residues. CDR3 in DNA: TGTGCCAGCAGCTTAGTCACAGGGGGCGCCCCCTCTGGGGCCAACGTCCTGACTTTC. Protein product: CASSLVTGGAPSGANVLTF.

V gene TRBV5-6 combines with J gene TRBJ2-5, with 11 bases lining up with TRBD2. The trim removed 3 bases at V and 4 bases at J, leaving 11 bases unmatched. From germline, CDR1 is SGHDT and CDR2 YYEEEE. CDR3 length equals 17 residues. The CDR3 DNA is TGTGCCAGCAGCTGGATTAGCGGGGGGGCCGAGAGAGAGACCCAGTACTTC. Amino acid sequence: CASSWISGGAERETQYF.

The V gene is TRBV4-2, the J gene TRBJ2-2; TRBD2 is a possible D gene (6 bases). Germline V CDR1 and CDR2: LGHNA, YNFKEQ. Trimming took 0 bases from V and 3 from J, leaving 20 bases between them. The CDR3 length is 19 residues. DNA for the CDR3: TGTGCCAGCAGCCAAGATCGTGGCGGGGCAGCCCAGTACACCGGGGAGCTGTTTTTT. Translated: CASSQDRGGAAQYTGELFF.

The V call is TRBV30, the J call TRBJ2-1; 9 bases align to TRBD2. The germline gives CDR1 GTSNPN, CDR2 SVGIG (reference sequence). This CDR3 is 16 amino acids long. V dropped 2 bases and J dropped 5; count of bases not matched to a gene: 10. The CDR3, as DNA: TGTGCCTGGAGTTTGACTAGCGGAAACCCTAACAATGAGCAGTTCTTC. Translation: CAWSLTSGNPNNEQFF.

This sequence joins TRBV6-5 and TRBJ2-7; D is possibly TRBD2 (5 bases). Trimming stripped 5 bases from V and 2 bases from J, with 10 bases between. The germline V gene has CDR1 MNHEY and CDR2 SVGAGI. The CDR3 totals 13 residues. The CDR3 DNA follows: TGTGCCAGCAGTGAGGGCCCGCCCTACGAGCAGTACTTC. As protein: CASSEGPPYEQYF.

This sequence joins TRBV29-1 and TRBJ2-7; D is perhaps TRBD2 (5 bases). There are 11 residues in the CDR3. Germline loops: CDR1 SQVTM, CDR2 ANQGSEA. Trimming cost V 4 bases and J 4 bases, with 8 bases left between them. CDR3 protein: CSVGEGYEQYV. The DNA of the CDR3 is TGCAGCGTTGGTGAGGGTTACGAGCAGTACGTC.

V is TRBV7-9 and J is TRBJ1-2; 9 bases fit TRBD1. J lost 6 bases, V lost 5 bases, and 7 bases had no gene match. The CDR3 runs to 14 residues. From germline, CDR1 is SEHNR and CDR2 FQNEAQ (reference sequence). CDR3 residues: CASSQGQGKDGYTF. In DNA, the CDR3 is TGTGCCAGCAGCCAAGGACAGGGGAAAGATGGCTACACCTTC.

V is TRBV6-5 and J is TRBJ1-4; no reliable D call. This CDR3 region has 15 residues. Trimming shortened V by 2 bases and J by 5 bases, and 12 bases separated the two germline ends. In germline, CDR1 is MNHEY, CDR2 SVGAGI. CDR3 sequence: CASSYHRGTNEKLFF. For the CDR3, the DNA is TGTGCCAGCAGTTACCACCGGGGAACAAATGAAAAACTGTTTTTT.

The J gene is TRBJ2-7, the V gene TRBV30, with a tentative D call TRBD2 (7 bases). The germline CDR1 and CDR2 sequences are GTSNPN and SVGIG (reference sequence). Trimming cost V 4 bases and J 1 base, with 14 bases left between them. This CDR3 region has 14 residues. The CDR3 region is CAWTGGPASYEQYF. The DNA for the CDR3 is TGTGCCTGGACCGGGGGGCCTGCGTCCTACGAGCAGTACTTC.

The J gene is TRBJ2-1, the V gene TRBV12-5; tentatively, D is TRBD2 (6 bases). Between the trimmed V and J ends, which lost 5 bases and 7 bases, there was a span of 15 bases. The length of the CDR3 is 14 residues. The germline CDR1 and CDR2 sequences are LGHNT and FRNRAP. The CDR3 nucleotides are TGTGCTAGTGGTGGTGCGGGGCCATCAAATGAGCAGTTCTTC. This encodes CASGGAGPSNEQFF. Full variable domain (rest looked up from reference TRBV12-5 and TRBJ2-1): DARVTQTPRHKVTEMGQEVTMRCQPILGHNTVFWYRQTMMQGLELLAYFRNRAPLDDSGMPKDRFSAEMPDATLATLKIQPSEPRDSAVYFCASGGAGPSNEQFFGPGTRLTVL.

This sequence joins TRBV5-1 and TRBJ2-5; 10 nucleotides line up with TRBD1. The germline CDR1 and CDR2 sequences are SGHRS and YFSETQ. The V gene end was trimmed by 5 bases and the J gene end by 4 bases; junction bases not matched to a gene: 11. The CDR3 consists of 16 residues. The CDR3, as DNA: TGCGCCAGCAGGGAAACCGGGACAGGGGTGTTAGAGACCCAGTACTTC. It specifies CASRETGTGVLETQYF.

The V call is TRBV21-1, the J call TRBJ1-2. TRBV21-1 is tagged as a pseudogene. The CDR3 loop spans 15 amino acids. DNA for the CDR3: TGTGCCAGCAGCAAAGACGAGGGAGTTAACTATGGCTACACCTTC. Encoded protein: CASSKDEGVNYGYTF.

V and J are TRBV6-5 and TRBJ2-2; 7 bases map to TRBD1. The germline V gene has CDR1 MNHEY and CDR2 SVGAGI. The CDR3 covers 15 residues. The J segment lost 5 bases and the V segment lost 5 bases, leaving 8 bases of the junction unmatched. The CDR3 reads CASSNTGESTGELFF. CDR3 nucleotide sequence: TGTGCCAGCAGTAATACAGGGGAAAGTACCGGGGAGCTGTTTTTT.

This clone has only one observation. This chain connects TRBV25-1 to TRBJ1-6; D is unresolved. V dropped 6 bases and J dropped 13 bases, with 19 bases sitting between them. Germline V CDR1 and CDR2: MGHDK, SYGVNS. The CDR3 is made up of 14 amino acids. CDR3 region: CASRARDSFWPLHF. Written as DNA, the CDR3 is TGTGCCAGCAGGGCCCGGGATTCCTTCTGGCCCCTCCACTTT. The whole variable domain, filled in from reference TRBV25-1 and TRBJ1-6, reads EADIYQTPRYLVIGTGKKITLECSQTMGHDKMYWYQQDPGMELHLIHYSYGVNSTEKGDLSSESTVSRIRTEHFPLTLESARPSHTSQYLCASRARDSFWPLHFGNGTRLTVT.

This chain joins TRBV19 and TRBJ1-2; possible D gene TRBD1, 5 bases. CDR3 length: 14 residues. Looked up from germline, CDR1 is LNHDA and CDR2 is SQIVND (reference sequence). Trimming took off 5 bases at V and 2 bases at J, with 12 bases between the two ends. The CDR3 nucleotides read TGTGCCAGTAGTCCCGGGGGGAGAAACTATGGCTACACCTTC. This sequence encodes CASSPGGRNYGYTF.

The rearrangement uses TRBV6-5 and TRBJ2-1; D may be TRBD1 (5 bases). The CDR3 runs to 13 residues. V was cut by 7 bases and J by 9 bases, with 16 bases left in between. Germline CDR1 MNHEY, CDR2 SVGAGI. CDR3 protein: CASTKTEMGEQFF. Here the CDR3 DNA reads TGTGCCAGCACCAAGACAGAAATGGGTGAGCAGTTCTTC.

Written as DNA, the CDR3 is TGTGCCTGGAGTGCACCTAGCGGGGGTTACAATGAGCAGTTCTTC. It translates to CAWSAPSGGYNEQFF. The chain links TRBV30 to TRBJ2-1; TRBD2 matches at 10 bases. V shed 1 base, J shed 4 bases, and the junction held 4 bases outside the gene matches. CDR3 length: 15 residues. The V gene's germline CDR1 is GTSNPN and CDR2 SVGIG (reference sequence).

The V gene is TRBV28, the J gene TRBJ1-2; 8 positions match TRBD1. This CDR3 has 15 amino acids. Germline lookup yields CDR1 MDHEN and CDR2 SYDVKM. J was trimmed by 4 bases and V by 5 bases; bases with no gene match: 9. The CDR3, as DNA: TGTGCCAGCAGTCTCCCGCAGGGGGCCCTCTATGGCTACACCTTC. Amino acids: CASSLPQGALYGYTF.

V is TRBV7-3 and J is TRBJ2-3; no definite D call. Trimming pared 2 bases from V and 2 bases from J, leaving 11 bases between. The germline gives CDR1 SGHTA, CDR2 FQGTGA. The CDR3 contains 15 residues. CDR3 protein: CASSLSYSTTDTQYF. CDR3 in DNA: TGTGCCAGCAGCTTATCTTACTCCACCACAGATACGCAGTATTTT.